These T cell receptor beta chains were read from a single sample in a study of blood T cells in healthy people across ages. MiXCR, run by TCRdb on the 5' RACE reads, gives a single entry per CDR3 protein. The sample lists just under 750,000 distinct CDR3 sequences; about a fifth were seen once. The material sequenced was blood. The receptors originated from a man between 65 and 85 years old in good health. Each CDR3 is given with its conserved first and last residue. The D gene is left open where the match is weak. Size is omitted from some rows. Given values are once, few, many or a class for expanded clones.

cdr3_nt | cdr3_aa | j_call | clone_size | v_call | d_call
TGCAGTGCCCGTACTAGCGGGACCACAGATACGCAGTATTTT | CSARTSGTTDTQYF | TRBJ2-3 | many | TRBV20-1 | TRBD2
TGTGCCAGCAGTCCCGGACCAGCTGACACAGATACGCAGTATTTT | CASSPGPADTDTQYF | TRBJ2-3 | NA | TRBV12-3/TRBV12-4 | NA
TGTGCCAGCAGCTTATGGCGAGCGGGGGCCCAAGAGACCCAGTACTTC | CASSLWRAGAQETQYF | TRBJ2-5 | once | TRBV7-8 | TRBD2
TGCAGCGTTAGAATGGTCGGGATGAACACTGAAGCTTTCTTT | CSVRMVGMNTEAFF | TRBJ1-1 | NA | TRBV29-1 | NA
TGTGCCAGCAGCCCCGAACTAAGGACAGGGAATGGCTACACCTTC | CASSPELRTGNGYTF | TRBJ1-2 | few | TRBV4-2 | TRBD1
TGTGCCAGCAGCCAGGGGGACAGGAACTACACCTTC | CASSQGDRNYTF | TRBJ1-2 | NA | TRBV3-1 | TRBD1
TGCGCCAGCAGCTTGTTAGGGCTAGCGGAAGAGACCCAGTACTTC | CASSLLGLAEETQYF | TRBJ2-5 | NA | TRBV5-1 | TRBD2
TGTGCCAGCAAGCTCCAGTCGGCTGGGGCCGGGGAGCTGTTTTTT | CASKLQSAGAGELFF | TRBJ2-2 | few | TRBV7-2 | NA
TGCAGCGTTGTGACTAGCGGGATCGGAGAGACCCAGTACTTC | CSVVTSGIGETQYF | TRBJ2-5 | NA | TRBV29-1 | TRBD2
TGTGCCAGCAGCTTAGTGACCCTTAGCGGGAGAGCTTACAATGAGCAGTTCTTC | CASSLVTLSGRAYNEQFF | TRBJ2-1 | few | TRBV7-2 | TRBD2
TGTGCCAGTAGACGGTCGGGAGAGACCCAGTACTTC | CASRRSGETQYF | TRBJ2-5 | few | TRBV19 | NA
TGTGCCAGCAGCTTAGTGGCTAGCGGGGGGGCCATGGATGAGCAGTTCTTC | CASSLVASGGAMDEQFF | TRBJ2-1 | few | TRBV7-2 | TRBD2
TGTGCCAGCAGTACCGACAGGGAGGGGGGGCCTGGTGAAAAACTGTTTTTT | CASSTDREGGPGEKLFF | TRBJ1-4 | NA | TRBV2 | TRBD1
TGTGCCAGCAGTCCCGAATCGTGGGGCGAGCAGTACTTC | CASSPESWGEQYF | TRBJ2-7 | NA | TRBV12-3/TRBV12-4 | NA
TGTGCCAGCAGCATCTCGATATGGGGACAGGAGAACGAGCAGTACTTC | CASSISIWGQENEQYF | TRBJ2-7 | NA | TRBV7-6 | TRBD1
TGTGCCAGCAGTCGCACCAAGGGACTAGCGCCGCCGCCCCAGTACTTC | CASSRTKGLAPPPQYF | TRBJ2-5 | many | TRBV11-3 | TRBD2
TGTGCCAGCAGACGAAGCACCGGGGAGCTGTTTTTT | CASRRSTGELFF | TRBJ2-2 | few | TRBV6-5 | NA
TGTGCCAGCTCACCAGCGGGATACAATGAGCAGTTCTTC | CASSPAGYNEQFF | TRBJ2-1 | NA | TRBV18 | NA
TGTGCCAGCATCCCAGCGGGGGGGTACAATGAGCAGTTCTTC | CASIPAGGYNEQFF | TRBJ2-1 | few | TRBV6-5 | TRBD2
TGTGCCAGCAGTTCCGGACTCCTCCTGAACACTGAAGCTTTCTTT | CASSSGLLLNTEAFF | TRBJ1-1 | NA | TRBV6-6 | NA
TGTGCCAGCAGCCCAGGACTATCGAACAGGGATACGCAGTATTTT | CASSPGLSNRDTQYF | TRBJ2-3 | many | TRBV6-2/TRBV6-3 | NA
TGTGCCAGCAGTGAATCTTGGGGGGAAGGCTACACCTTC | CASSESWGEGYTF | TRBJ1-2 | NA | TRBV25-1 | NA
TGTGCCAGCAGCTTAACGCTCCAGAACACAGATACGCAGTATTTT | CASSLTLQNTDTQYF | TRBJ2-3 | NA | TRBV7-3 | NA
TGTGCCAGCAGTCGCTTAAGGACAGGGGAGTATGGCTACACCTTC | CASSRLRTGEYGYTF | TRBJ1-2 | NA | TRBV12-3/TRBV12-4 | TRBD1
TGTGCCGGCAGTACCGTCACCAAACCCACAGATACGCAGTATTTT | CAGSTVTKPTDTQYF | TRBJ2-3 | NA | TRBV6-5 | NA
TGCAGCCTCAGGACAGGGGAAGAGACCCAGTACTTC | CSLRTGEETQYF | TRBJ2-5 | few | TRBV29-1 | TRBD1
TGCGCCAGCAGCCTGGCCCCAGCCTCCGACACTGAAGCTTTCTTT | CASSLAPASDTEAFF | TRBJ1-1 | NA | TRBV5-1 | NA
TGTGCCAGTAGTATAATGTCCGGACGCAATCAGCCCCAGCATTTT | CASSIMSGRNQPQHF | TRBJ1-5 | NA | TRBV19 | NA
TGTGCCAGCAGCCGACTAGCGGGAGACGGGACGCAGTATTTT | CASSRLAGDGTQYF | TRBJ2-3 | NA | TRBV7-2 | TRBD2
TGTGCCAGCCGCTCCGGGACTAGTGCCTACAATGAGCAGTTCTTC | CASRSGTSAYNEQFF | TRBJ2-1 | few | TRBV12-3/TRBV12-4 | TRBD2
TGCAGCGTTGAAGATCAGCCCATCCCAGATACGCAGTATTTT | CSVEDQPIPDTQYF | TRBJ2-3 | NA | TRBV29-1 | NA
TGTGCCAGCAGCTCAGACAGTAACCAAAAACTGTTTTTT | CASSSDSNQKLFF | TRBJ1-4 | few | TRBV12-3/TRBV12-4 | NA
TGCAGTGCCACAAAGAGGGGGGCGAGCACAGATACGCAGTATTTT | CSATKRGASTDTQYF | TRBJ2-3 | NA | TRBV20-1 | NA
TGCAGTGCTAGAGATGGGGGGGCTTATAGCAATCAGCCCCAGCATTTT | CSARDGGAYSNQPQHF | TRBJ1-5 | few | TRBV20-1 | NA
TGTGCCAGCAGTTCCTACGGGACAGGGGAGGCTGAGCAGTTCTTC | CASSSYGTGEAEQFF | TRBJ2-1 | NA | TRBV6-6 | TRBD1
TGCAGCGTTGAAACTAGCGGGGACGAGCAGTACTTC | CSVETSGDEQYF | TRBJ2-7 | NA | TRBV29-1 | TRBD2
TGCAGCGTTGAAGCTAGGGTGGGACCCACAGATACGCAGTATTTT | CSVEARVGPTDTQYF | TRBJ2-3 | few | TRBV29-1 | NA
TGTGCCAGCAGTCGACAGGGGGCAGGGGAGCAGTACTTC | CASSRQGAGEQYF | TRBJ2-7 | few | TRBV12-3/TRBV12-4 | TRBD1
TGTGCCAGCAGCCAAGTGCGGCACGAGCAGTACTTC | CASSQVRHEQYF | TRBJ2-7 | NA | TRBV3-1 | NA
TGTGCCAGCAGCTTTGGGGTAATAGGGTTGAACACTGAAGCTTTCTTT | CASSFGVIGLNTEAFF | TRBJ1-1 | NA | TRBV5-6 | NA
TGCGCCAGCAGCTTGATGACGGCCGCTAATGAAAAACTGTTTTTT | CASSLMTAANEKLFF | TRBJ1-4 | NA | TRBV5-1 | NA
TGTGCCAGCAGCCAGAGCGGGAGGAATGAAAAACTGTTTTTT | CASSQSGRNEKLFF | TRBJ1-4 | once | TRBV3-1 | NA
TGCAGTGCTAGAGGGGGGATCGGCACAGATACGCAGTATTTT | CSARGGIGTDTQYF | TRBJ2-3 | NA | TRBV20-1 | NA
TGCAGTGCCAACTTGTCCCCCGGGACTAGCGGGGGGAAGCAGTACTTC | CSANLSPGTSGGKQYF | TRBJ2-7 | few | TRBV20-1 | TRBD2
TGTGCCACCAGTGATTTGCTGTCAGGGAGCACCGGGGAGCTGTTTTTT | CATSDLLSGSTGELFF | TRBJ2-2 | NA | TRBV24-1 | NA